What follows are 30 T cell receptor beta chains derived from one specimen sequenced in a study of cytomegalovirus exposure and HLA in healthy donors. It was with 60 Vbeta and 13 Jbeta primers that the PCR ran. Repertoires were generated with immunoSEQ multiplex PCR, while TCRdb's copy carries only in-frame clones and drops some. The table records fewer than 200,000 clones, around 78% of them present only once. The sequenced sample consisted of PBMCs. These receptors were taken from a woman aged 25 to 39 in good health and CMV-seropositive.

The chain employs TRBV27 and TRBJ2-5; 7 bases align to TRBD1. Trimming cost V 7 bases and J 5 bases; bases outside gene matches: 13. In germline, CDR1 is MNHEY, CDR2 SMNVEV (reference sequence). The CDR3 is 15 amino acids. The CDR3 nucleotides read TGTGCCAGCACCCGCTTAGGGGGCGCAGGGGAGACCCAGTACTTC. Its protein is CASTRLGGAGETQYF.

Remarks on this clone: The sample contains more than one DNA sequence encoding this CDR3. The V call is TRBV28, the J call TRBJ2-5; D might be TRBD2 (6 bases). Deletions cut 8 bases from V and 3 bases from J, with 13 bases between. The CDR3 has 13 residues. Germline V gives CDR1 MDHEN, CDR2 SYDVKM. CDR3 nucleotide sequence: TGTGCCAGCGTCCGGAGGAGGGAAGAGACCCAGTACTTC. It translates to CASVRRREETQYF. Full variable domain (remainder filled in from reference TRBV28 and TRBJ2-5): DVKVTQSSRYLVKRTGEKVFLECVQDMDHENMFWYRQDPGLGLRLIYFSYDVKMKEKGDIPEGYSVSREKKERFSLILESASTNQTSMYLCASVRRREETQYFGPGTRLLVL.

The chain joins TRBV10-3 to TRBJ1-5; the match to TRBD1 covers 8 bases. The CDR3 sequence is 13 residues long. V lost 11 bases to trimming and J lost 4 bases; unmatched junction nucleotides: 7. The germline V gene has CDR1 ENHRY and CDR2 SYGVKD. The DNA for the CDR3 is TGTGCCGCCCAGGGGGCGGGGAATCAGCCCCAGCATTTT. Protein product: CAAQGAGNQPQHF.

CDR3 amino acids: CASSLDGSNEQFF. CDR3 DNA sequence: TGCGCCAGCAGCTTGGACGGTTCCAATGAGCAGTTCTTC. The V call is TRBV5-1, the J call TRBJ2-1; D call uncertain. In germline, CDR1 is SGHRS, CDR2 YFSETQ. Trimming took off 0 bases at V and 6 bases at J, with 7 bases between the two ends. There are 13 residues in the CDR3.

J is TRBJ2-5 and V is TRBV4-1, with D possibly TRBD1 on 5 matching bases. Near its end, the DNA agrees better with TRBJ2-7, so the J call may be wrong. CDR3 length: 15 amino acids. CDR1 MGHRA and CDR2 YSYEKL come from the germline V gene. The DNA of the CDR3 is TGCGCCAGCAGCCAATCATACAGGTTTGTTGGCGAGCAGTACTTC. Translating it yields CASSQSYRFVGEQYF.

The chain recombines TRBV4-2 with TRBJ2-7, with 9 nucleotides matching TRBD1. V gave up 1 base and J gave up 2 bases; unmatched junction bases: 3. Germline loops: CDR1 LGHNA, CDR2 YNFKEQ. This CDR3 spans 15 amino acids. CDR3 protein: CASSQGNRGPYEQYF. In nucleotides, the CDR3 is TGTGCCAGCAGCCAAGGCAACAGGGGGCCCTACGAGCAGTACTTC.

On this clone itself: A junction boundary mismatches the germline segment, possibly from a read error. The rearrangement joins TRBV7-7 to TRBJ2-7; D is possibly TRBD1 (6 bases). Germline V gene data show CDR1 as SSHAT and CDR2 as FNYEAQ (reference sequence). CDR3 size: 15 residues. CDR3 sequence (DNA): TGTGCTAGCAGCTTAGGGGCAGGGGTCCAATACGAGCAGTACTTC. The encoded protein is CASSLGAGVQYEQYF.

This chain connects TRBV21-1 to TRBJ2-7; no check of the table's D call, TRBD1, against the DNA was made. TRBV21-1 is a pseudogene locus. The CDR3 length is 14 residues. This CDR3 reads CASSKGTGGYEQYF. Written as DNA, the CDR3 is TGTGCCAGCAGCAAAGGGACAGGGGGCTACGAGCAGTACTTC.

The chain uses TRBV10-3 and TRBJ2-5; D is undetermined. The DNA end is a closer match to TRBJ2-7, so the J assignment may be wrong. CDR3 size: 15 residues. CDR1 and CDR2 from the germline V gene are ENHRY and SYGVKD. CDR3 loop: CAISGGSGTVYEQYF. As DNA, the CDR3 is TGTGCCATCAGTGGTGGTAGTGGTACTGTCTACGAGCAGTACTTC.

This clone has a single count. The rearrangement uses TRBV6-1 and TRBJ1-3; 7 bases align to TRBD1. V shed 5 bases, J shed 6 bases, and the junction held 10 bases outside the gene matches. Germline V lookup: CDR1 MNHNS, CDR2 SASEGT. This CDR3 is built from 15 residues. The CDR3 DNA is TGTGCCAGCAGTCTAACCAGGCAGGGGGAAAACACCATATATTTT. It codes for CASSLTRQGENTIYF.

This chain links TRBV19 with TRBJ2-3, with 7 bases matching TRBD2. Trimming removed 4 bases from V and 6 bases from J; junction bases left unmatched: 10. The CDR3 runs 15 residues. Germline V lookup: CDR1 LNHDA, CDR2 SQIVND (reference sequence). As DNA, the CDR3 is TGTGCCAGTAGTACTGGGGGAGGGAGGGCGGATACGCAGTATTTT. Its translation is CASSTGGGRADTQYF. Full variable domain (missing parts from reference TRBV19 and TRBJ2-3): DGGITQSPKYLFRKEGQNVTLSCEQNLNHDAMYWYRQDPGQGLRLIYYSQIVNDFQKGDIAEGYSVSREKKESFPLTVTSAQKNPTAFYLCASSTGGGRADTQYFGPGTRLTVL.

This clone has just one count. CDR3 coding DNA: TGTGCCAGCGCCCGGGACGGAGGGGATTTGGAGCTGTTTTTT. This sequence encodes CASARDGGDLELFF. J is TRBJ1-4 and V is TRBV6-5, with D possibly being TRBD2 (6 bases). The DNA end is more similar to TRBJ2-2, so the J call may be wrong. Germline V gene sequence: CDR1 MNHEY, CDR2 SVGAGI. The CDR3 sequence is 14 residues long.

Only a few counts were recorded for this clone. V usage is TRBV9 and J usage is TRBJ2-7; TRBD1 agrees at 7 bases. The V and J ends lost 4 bases and 3 bases, in that order; junction bases with no gene match: 7. CDR3 length: 14 amino acids. CDR1 SGDLS and CDR2 YYNGEE come from the germline V gene. In nucleotides, the CDR3 is TGTGCCAGCAGCCCAGGGGACAGACACTACGAGCAGTACTTC. This encodes CASSPGDRHYEQYF.

The chain employs TRBV4-1 and TRBJ2-1; 11 bases are a match to TRBD2. After removal of 2 bases from V and 10 bases from J, the junction contained 16 bases not matched to a gene. CDR3 length equals 18 residues. The V gene's germline CDR1 is MGHRA and CDR2 YSYEKL. The CDR3 here is CASSQPEAGTSGAKEQFF. Written as DNA, the CDR3 is TGCGCCAGCAGCCAACCTGAAGCCGGGACTAGCGGAGCAAAGGAGCAGTTCTTC.

This clone has just a few counts. The chain uses TRBV7-2 and TRBJ2-7; tentatively, D is TRBD2 (6 bases). V lost 5 bases and J 1 base, leaving 15 bases between the germline ends. Germline values: CDR1 SGHTA, CDR2 FQGNSA. The CDR3 contains 15 residues. CDR3 coding DNA: TGTGCCAGCAGCCCCAGTCGGGGGTTATCCTACGAGCAGTACTTC. It codes for CASSPSRGLSYEQYF.

This sequence joins TRBV10-3 and TRBJ2-5; no firm D call. Germline CDR1 and CDR2: ENHRY and SYGVKD. The CDR3 extends over 13 amino acids. Trimming removed 4 bases at V and 2 bases at J, with 8 bases between. CDR3 in DNA: TGTGCCATCAGTGGGTCACAGCAAGAGACCCAGTACTTC. It specifies CAISGSQQETQYF.

The sample holds a few counts of this clone. The rearrangement links TRBV9 to TRBJ2-7; D call uncertain. The ends were cut back, 0 bases at V and 2 bases at J, with 12 bases in the middle. The CDR3 totals 15 residues. Germline CDR1 is SGDLS and CDR2 is YYNGEE. CDR3 DNA: TGTGCCAGCAGCGTAGACCCGAACCCAGCCTACGAGCAGTACTTC. Its protein product is CASSVDPNPAYEQYF.

DNA for the CDR3: TGTGCCAGTAGTATCGGGCAGGGGGCCACCTACGAGCAGTACTTC. As protein: CASSIGQGATYEQYF. The rearrangement links TRBV19 to TRBJ2-7; 8 nucleotides align to TRBD1. The CDR3 spans 15 residues. The junction had 6 bases not matched to a gene; V was cut back by 3 bases and J by 2 bases. CDR1 is LNHDA and CDR2 is SQIVND in the germline V gene (reference sequence).

This rearrangement joins TRBV5-1 to TRBJ1-5; D is ambiguous. The germline V and J ends were trimmed by 8 bases and 4 bases, with 7 bases remaining between them. The CDR3 extends over 11 amino acids. Germline V gene data show CDR1 as SGHRS and CDR2 as YFSETQ. The CDR3, as DNA: TGCGCCAGTACTCATAATCAGCCCCAGCATTTT. Protein product: CASTHNQPQHF.

The chain links TRBV9 to TRBJ1-3, with 8 bases lining up with TRBD1. Germline CDR1 reads SGDLS; CDR2 reads YYNGEE. With 3 bases clipped from V and 2 bases from J, the junction kept 4 bases outside the gene matches. The CDR3 loop spans 15 amino acids. In nucleotides, the CDR3 is TGTGCCAGCAGCGGGCAGGGGGCGCCTGGAAACACCATATATTTT. It yields the protein CASSGQGAPGNTIYF.

This rearrangement joins TRBV5-6 to TRBJ2-2; D gene uncertain. This CDR3 contains 13 residues. V dropped 1 base and J dropped 4 bases, with 5 bases sitting between them. CDR1 is SGHDT and CDR2 is YYEEEE in the germline V gene. The CDR3 sequence is CASSLPFTGELFF. As DNA, the CDR3 is TGTGCCAGCAGCTTGCCGTTCACCGGGGAGCTGTTTTTT.

This chain joins TRBV7-8 and TRBJ2-1, with D perhaps TRBD1 (5 bases). Trimming cost V 6 bases and J 6 bases, with 9 bases left between them. CDR1 and CDR2 from the germline V gene are SGHVS and FQNEAQ. The CDR3 consists of 12 residues. The CDR3 loop reads CASRQGGNEQFF. The CDR3 DNA reads TGTGCCAGCAGGCAGGGTGGCAATGAGCAGTTCTTC.

The genes are TRBV2 and TRBJ2-1; D gene uncertain. CDR1 and CDR2 from the germline V gene are SNHLY and FYNNEI. V dropped 4 bases and J dropped 13 bases, with 14 bases sitting between them. This CDR3 is built from 12 residues. CDR3 in DNA: TGTGCCAGCAGTGCCAACGGTCGAGAACAGTTCTTC. Protein product: CASSANGREQFF. The complete variable domain, with remaining parts taken from reference TRBV2 and TRBJ2-1, reads EPEVTQTPSHQVTQMGQEVILRCVPISNHLYFYWYRQILGQKVEFLVSFYNNEISEKSEIFDDQFSVERPDGSNFTLKIRSTKLEDSAMYFCASSANGREQFFGPGTRLTVL.

The CDR3 bases are TGTGCCAGCAGGCGGCAGGGGGCTCAGGATGGCTACACCTTC. This gives the protein CASRRQGAQDGYTF. The chain uses TRBV5-5 and TRBJ1-2; 8 positions match TRBD1. Germline CDR1 SGHKS, CDR2 YYEKEE (reference sequence). The junction had 9 bases not matched to a gene; V was cut back by 5 bases and J by 6 bases. This CDR3 is 14 amino acids long.

This clone was observed a few times. CDR3 in DNA: TGTGCCAGCAGCTCGAGCTATGGCTACACCTTC. This translates into CASSSSYGYTF. The chain joins TRBV7-9 to TRBJ1-2, with D hard to call. The V end was cut by 4 bases, the J end by 4 bases, with 4 bases between. The CDR3 runs to 11 residues. Germline CDR1 reads SEHNR; CDR2 reads FQNEAQ (reference sequence).

CDR3 nucleotide sequence: TGTGCCAGCGTTCTCGGGGGTCGAGATACGCAGTATTTT. It encodes CASVLGGRDTQYF. The chain employs TRBV2 and TRBJ2-3, with D possibly matching TRBD2 (6 bases). Between the trimmed V and J ends, which lost 8 bases and 5 bases, there was a span of 14 bases. Germline-derived CDR1 and CDR2 are SNHLY and FYNNEI. This CDR3 has 13 amino acids.

This clone was recorded only once. The sample carries other DNA sequences with the same CDR3. The CDR3 nucleotides are TGCGCCAGCAGTTCGCAGGGGGGCACTGAAGCTTTCTTT. It specifies CASSSQGGTEAFF. The chain employs TRBV5-1 and TRBJ1-1; TRBD1 matches at 7 bases. Looked up from germline, CDR1 is SGHRS and CDR2 is YFSETQ. Losses at the gene ends were 5 bases for V and 4 bases for J; bases not matched to a gene: 5. CDR3 length equals 13 residues. Together with reference TRBV5-1 and TRBJ1-1, the CDR3 gives the full variable domain: KAGVTQTPRYLIKTRGQQVTLSCSPISGHRSVSWYQQTPGQGLQFLFEYFSETQRNKGNFPGRFSGRQFSNSRSEMNVSTLELGDSALYLCASSSQGGTEAFFGQGTRLTVV.

The chain is built from TRBV5-4 and TRBJ2-1, with 7 bases identical to TRBD2. CDR3 length equals 13 residues. Germline V gene lookup returns CDR1 SGHNT and CDR2 YYREEE (reference sequence). Trimming took 3 bases from V and 5 from J; bases not matched to a gene: 2. The CDR3 is CASSSTSDNEQFF. CDR3 bases: TGTGCCAGCAGCTCCACTAGCGACAATGAGCAGTTCTTC.

The chain combines TRBV21-1 with TRBJ1-1; the listed D gene, TRBD1, was not tested against the DNA. TRBV21-1 represents a pseudogene. The length of the CDR3 is 15 residues. The CDR3 sequence is CASSKGSEPDTEAFF. The CDR3 DNA sequence: TGTGCCAGCAGCAAAGGGTCAGAACCCGACACTGAAGCTTTCTTT.

This chain joins TRBV6-6 and TRBJ2-5; TRBD2 matches 14 bases. Trimming took 5 bases from V and 5 from J; bases not matched to a gene: 1. The CDR3 is 14 amino acids. Germline values: CDR1 MNHNY, CDR2 SVGAGI (reference sequence). The CDR3 region is CASSGTSGGETQYF. CDR3 DNA sequence: TGTGCCAGCAGTGGGACTAGCGGGGGTGAGACCCAGTACTTC.